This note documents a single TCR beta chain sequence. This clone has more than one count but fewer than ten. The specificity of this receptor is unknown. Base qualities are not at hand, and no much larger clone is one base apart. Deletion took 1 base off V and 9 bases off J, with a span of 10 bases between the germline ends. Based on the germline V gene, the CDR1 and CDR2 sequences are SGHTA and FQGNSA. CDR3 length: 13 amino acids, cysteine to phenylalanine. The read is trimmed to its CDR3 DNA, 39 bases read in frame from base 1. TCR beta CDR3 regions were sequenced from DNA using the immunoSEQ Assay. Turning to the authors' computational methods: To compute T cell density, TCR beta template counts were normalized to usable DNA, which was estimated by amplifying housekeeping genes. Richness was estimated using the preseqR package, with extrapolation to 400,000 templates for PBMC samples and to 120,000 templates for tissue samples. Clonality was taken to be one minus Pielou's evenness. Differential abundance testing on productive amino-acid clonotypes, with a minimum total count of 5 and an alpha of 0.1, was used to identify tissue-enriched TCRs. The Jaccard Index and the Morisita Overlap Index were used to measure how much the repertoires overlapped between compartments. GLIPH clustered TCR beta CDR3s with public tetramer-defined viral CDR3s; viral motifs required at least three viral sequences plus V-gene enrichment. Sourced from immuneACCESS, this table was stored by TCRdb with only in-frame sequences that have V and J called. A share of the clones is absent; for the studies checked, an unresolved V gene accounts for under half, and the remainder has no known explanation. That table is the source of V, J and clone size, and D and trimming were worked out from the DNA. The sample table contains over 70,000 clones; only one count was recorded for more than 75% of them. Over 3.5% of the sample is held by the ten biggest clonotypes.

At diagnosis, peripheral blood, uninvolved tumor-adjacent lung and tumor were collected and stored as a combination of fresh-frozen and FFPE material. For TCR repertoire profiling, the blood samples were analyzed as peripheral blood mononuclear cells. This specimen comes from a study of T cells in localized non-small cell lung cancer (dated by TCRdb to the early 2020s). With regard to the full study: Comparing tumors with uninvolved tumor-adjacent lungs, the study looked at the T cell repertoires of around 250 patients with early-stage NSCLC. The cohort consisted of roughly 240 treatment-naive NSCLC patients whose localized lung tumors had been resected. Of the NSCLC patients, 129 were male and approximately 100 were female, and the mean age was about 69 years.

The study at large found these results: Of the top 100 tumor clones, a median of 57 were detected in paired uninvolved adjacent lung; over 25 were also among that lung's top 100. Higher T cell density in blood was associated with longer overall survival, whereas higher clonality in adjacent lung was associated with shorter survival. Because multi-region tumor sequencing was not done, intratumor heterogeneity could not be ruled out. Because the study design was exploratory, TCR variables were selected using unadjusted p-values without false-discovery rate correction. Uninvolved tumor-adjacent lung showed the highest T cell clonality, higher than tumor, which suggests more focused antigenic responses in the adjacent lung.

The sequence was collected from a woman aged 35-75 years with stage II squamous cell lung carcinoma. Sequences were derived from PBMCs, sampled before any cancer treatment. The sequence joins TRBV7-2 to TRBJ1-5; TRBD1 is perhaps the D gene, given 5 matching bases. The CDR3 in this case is CASSLEGERPQHF. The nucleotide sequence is TGTGCCAGCAGCTTAGAAGGGGAGAGGCCCCAGCATTTT. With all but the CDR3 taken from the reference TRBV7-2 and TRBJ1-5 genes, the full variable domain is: GAGVSQSPSNKVTEKGKDVELRCDPISGHTALYWYRQSLGQGLEFLIYFQGNSAPDKSGLPSDRFSAERTGGSVSTLTIQRTQQEDSAVYLCASSLEGERPQHFGDGTRLSIL.